The 29 T cell receptor beta chains below were found in one sample sequenced in a study of identical twins. TCRdb processed the 5' RACE reads anew with MiXCR; each CDR3 protein has one entry. The sample contains over 250,000 distinct CDR3 sequences, more than 8% of which appear only once. These data also featured in a second study, about yellow fever vaccine responses in identical twins.

The sequenced sample was CD8+ T cells sorted from blood. These receptors all come from a woman aged 18-30 years in good health.

This clonotype was observed a handful of times. The gene calls are TRBV24-1 and TRBJ2-3, with D perhaps TRBD2 (5 bases). The germline gives CDR1 KGHDR, CDR2 SFDVKD. Trimming stripped 3 bases from V and 5 bases from J, with 14 bases between. CDR3 length: 15 residues. The CDR3 sequence: CATSDREGLLDTQYF. In nucleotides, the CDR3 is TGTGCCACCAGTGATCGTGAGGGTTTGCTAGATACGCAGTATTTT.

The chain combines TRBV27 with TRBJ2-5, with a weak D call TRBD2 (5 bases). The V end lost 6 bases, the J end lost 5 bases, and 19 bases lay between the germline ends. Looked up from germline, CDR1 is MNHEY and CDR2 is SMNVEV (reference sequence). This CDR3 has 15 residues. Here the CDR3 DNA reads TGTGCCAGCAGCCGCGGGCCCGGGAAGGTGGAGACCCAGTACTTC. Translation: CASSRGPGKVETQYF.

The rearrangement joins TRBV29-1 to TRBJ2-3, with 16 bases that match TRBD2. V lost 6 bases and J lost 5; bases outside the gene matches: 8. The CDR3 covers 16 residues. Germline CDR1 is SQVTM and CDR2 is ANQGSEA. The CDR3 DNA reads as TGCAGCGTCGCCGGGACTAGCGGGAGGGCCGTAGATACGCAGTATTTT. Its translation is CSVAGTSGRAVDTQYF.

This clonotype showed up just a few times. The chain joins TRBV5-1 to TRBJ2-7; 10 positions agree with TRBD2. The CDR3 consists of 16 residues. Germline CDR1 SGHRS, CDR2 YFSETQ. The V gene end was trimmed by 0 bases and the J gene end by 12 bases; junction bases not matched to a gene: 15. In DNA, the CDR3 is TGCGCCAGCAGCTTGGAGGGCCTAGCGGGGGACTCCCATAGGTACTTC. It is translated as CASSLEGLAGDSHRYF.

This clonotype appeared a few times. The V and J genes are TRBV6-1 and TRBJ1-2, with D possibly TRBD1 on 6 matching bases. V was trimmed by 6 bases and J by 8 bases, leaving 22 bases between them. This CDR3 is built from 15 residues. CDR1 and CDR2 from the germline V gene are MNHNS and SASEGT. CDR3 sequence (DNA): TGTGCCAGCAGGGATAGGGACATTCTGGCGGAAGGCTACACCTTC. Its protein product is CASRDRDILAEGYTF.

The rearrangement uses TRBV7-6 and TRBJ2-1; TRBD1 aligns across 9 bases. This CDR3 region has 20 residues. CDR1 is SGHVS, CDR2 FNYEAQ, per germline. Trimming cost V 5 bases and J 7 bases; bases outside gene matches: 24. CDR3 residues: CASSAWTGEKIFFPLNEQFF. CDR3 bases: TGTGCCAGCAGCGCCTGGACAGGGGAGAAGATATTTTTCCCCCTGAATGAGCAGTTCTTC.

This clonotype was detected ten times or more. The V call is TRBV4-2, the J call TRBJ2-2, with 10 bases lining up with TRBD2. The germline CDR1 and CDR2 sequences are LGHNA and YNFKEQ. The CDR3 consists of 15 residues. With V trimmed by 8 bases and J by 8 bases, 11 bases remained unmatched. The CDR3 loop is CASAPLAGEGGELFF. In nucleotides, the CDR3 is TGTGCCAGCGCCCCCCTAGCGGGAGAGGGAGGGGAGCTGTTTTTT.

This clonotype occurred many times. The rearrangement joins TRBV7-9 to TRBJ2-1; D gene uncertain. V lost 4 bases to trimming and J lost 6 bases, with 10 bases between them. Per germline, CDR1 SEHNR and CDR2 FQNEAQ (reference sequence). The CDR3 consists of 13 residues. The CDR3 sequence is CASSSGPANEQFF. The CDR3 coding sequence is TGTGCCAGCAGCTCGGGTCCTGCCAATGAGCAGTTCTTC.

This clonotype appeared many times. CDR3 coding DNA: TGCGCCAGCAGCCAAGATGGGCTAGCGGGATCCGGGGAGCTGTTTTTT. Amino acids: CASSQDGLAGSGELFF. This chain connects TRBV4-1 to TRBJ2-2; the match to TRBD2 covers 9 bases. Germline assignment: CDR1 MGHRA and CDR2 YSYEKL. This CDR3 has 16 amino acids. J gave up 6 bases and V 0 bases, and 5 bases lay outside the gene matches.

The chain recombines TRBV27 with TRBJ2-3, with D perhaps matching TRBD2 (6 bases). Per the germline V gene, CDR1 is MNHEY and CDR2 is SMNVEV (reference sequence). CDR3 length: 15 amino acids. Trimming removed 0 bases at V and 1 base at J, with 8 bases between. CDR3 in DNA: TGTGCCAGCAGTTTATCGACGGGGGGCACAGATACGCAGTATTTT. It specifies CASSLSTGGTDTQYF.

This clonotype was seen at least ten times. The chain joins TRBV29-1 to TRBJ1-1; weak D call: TRBD1 (5 bases). V lost 1 base to trimming and J lost 14 bases, with 17 bases between them. The CDR3 contains 12 residues. Per the germline V gene, CDR1 is SQVTM and CDR2 is ANQGSEA. This chain's CDR3 is CSVEAGEREPFF. DNA of the CDR3: TGCAGCGTTGAAGCGGGGGAACGGGAACCCTTCTTT.

V gene TRBV6-2 or TRBV6-3 combines with J gene TRBJ2-7, with a tentative D call TRBD2 (6 bases). The V end lost 5 bases, the J end lost 6 bases, and 20 bases lay between the germline ends. The germline CDR1 and CDR2 sequences are MNHEY and SVGEGT. The CDR3 contains 15 residues. The CDR3 bases are TGTGCCAGCAGTGCCCCGGGACTCCAGAGGGGCGAGCAGTACTTC. Translating gives CASSAPGLQRGEQYF.

Many counts were recorded for this clonotype. This chain connects TRBV6-2 or TRBV6-3 to TRBJ2-1; the D is unclear. Trimming cost V 3 bases and J 2 bases, with 11 bases left between them. The CDR3 runs 15 residues. Per the germline V gene, CDR1 is MNHEY and CDR2 is SVGEGT. This CDR3 is CASSYGSSAYNEQFF. Here the CDR3 DNA reads TGTGCCAGCAGTTATGGTAGTTCCGCCTACAATGAGCAGTTCTTC.

This clonotype was found a few times. The chain employs TRBV20-1 and TRBJ2-7; TRBD1 matches 9 bases. Germline CDR1 DFQATT, CDR2 SNEGSKA (reference sequence). The V gene end was trimmed by 3 bases and the J gene end by 3 bases; junction bases not matched to a gene: 9. This CDR3 region has 15 residues. CDR3 in amino acids: CSASGDPGQGYEQYF. DNA for the CDR3: TGCAGTGCTAGTGGGGATCCGGGACAGGGCTACGAGCAGTACTTC.

This clonotype was seen ten or more times. The CDR3, as DNA: TGTGCCAGCAGTTTCCTTCTACGGCCCTACGAGCAGTACTTC. This sequence encodes CASSFLLRPYEQYF. The chain uses TRBV27 and TRBJ2-7; D remains ambiguous. CDR3 length: 14 amino acids. Germline V CDR1 and CDR2: MNHEY, SMNVEV (reference sequence). V lost 3 bases, J lost 2 bases, and 11 bases lay in between.

The rearrangement uses TRBV12-3 or TRBV12-4 and TRBJ2-5; TRBD2 matches at 9 bases. This CDR3 spans 17 amino acids. J gave up 0 bases and V 4 bases, and 9 bases lay outside the gene matches. This CDR3 reads CASSSLFSGGHQETQYF. CDR3 nucleotides: TGTGCCAGCAGTTCGCTCTTTAGCGGGGGTCACCAAGAGACCCAGTACTTC.

This clonotype was seen only a few times. The V call is TRBV24-1, the J call TRBJ2-2; 10 nucleotides line up with TRBD1. Germline-derived CDR1 and CDR2 are KGHDR and SFDVKD. With 5 bases clipped from V and 6 bases from J, the junction kept 14 bases outside the gene matches. This CDR3 spans 18 amino acids. The CDR3 here is CATSAVTPGTGVAGELFF. In DNA form, the CDR3 reads TGTGCCACCAGTGCCGTCACCCCCGGGACAGGGGTCGCCGGGGAGCTGTTTTTT.

The table lists this clonotype with a few counts. This chain joins TRBV10-3 and TRBJ2-6, with unresolved D. V dropped 8 bases and J dropped 2 bases, with 13 bases sitting between them. There are 15 residues in the CDR3. The germline CDR1 and CDR2 sequences are ENHRY and SYGVKD. This chain's CDR3 is CAIGKTLAGANVLTF. DNA for the CDR3: TGTGCCATCGGCAAGACCTTGGCTGGGGCCAACGTCCTGACTTTC.

The chain combines TRBV20-1 with TRBJ2-7; TRBD1 matches at 10 bases. Germline lookup yields CDR1 DFQATT and CDR2 SNEGSKA (reference sequence). The V gene end was trimmed by 5 bases and the J gene end by 2 bases; junction bases not matched to a gene: 0. The length of the CDR3 is 12 residues. CDR3 in amino acids: CSAGTGAYEQYF. CDR3 bases: TGCAGTGCTGGGACAGGGGCCTACGAGCAGTACTTC.

The chain uses TRBV29-1 and TRBJ2-3, with D possibly being TRBD1 (5 bases). The CDR3 sequence is 14 residues long. The V end lost 3 bases, the J end lost 4 bases, and 14 bases lay between the germline ends. The V gene's germline CDR1 is SQVTM and CDR2 ANQGSEA. CDR3 sequence reads: CSVEAAGFPDTQYF. The CDR3 DNA follows: TGCAGCGTTGAGGCGGCAGGGTTCCCAGATACGCAGTATTTT.

This clonotype was detected a few times. The V call is TRBV27, the J call TRBJ2-1; D gene unclear. Germline V gene data show CDR1 as MNHEY and CDR2 as SMNVEV (reference sequence). V gave up 7 bases and J gave up 9 bases, with 19 bases separating them. This CDR3 is built from 14 residues. The CDR3 nucleotides are TGTGCCAGCACATTTGGCACCACACACAGTGAGCAGTTCTTC. Encoded protein: CASTFGTTHSEQFF.

This clonotype has just a few counts. This chain joins TRBV24-1 and TRBJ2-2; 7 positions agree with TRBD1. This CDR3 spans 14 amino acids. The germline CDR1 and CDR2 sequences are KGHDR and SFDVKD. The J segment lost 6 bases and the V segment lost 3 bases, leaving 3 bases of the junction unmatched. CDR3 region: CATSDRQGPGELFF. The DNA for the CDR3 is TGTGCCACCAGTGATCGACAGGGTCCCGGGGAGCTGTTTTTT.

The table lists this clonotype with many counts. The rearrangement uses TRBV21-1 and TRBJ2-5; the DNA was not used to check the table's D call, TRBD1. TRBV21-1 is labeled a pseudogene. This CDR3 has 12 amino acids. CDR3 in DNA: TGTGCCACCCGCCAGAGGGGGGAGACCCAGTACTTC. Residues: CATRQRGETQYF.

The table lists this clonotype with a few counts. The J gene is TRBJ2-7, the V gene TRBV29-1; 7 bases match TRBD1. The length of the CDR3 is 14 residues. Germline V gives CDR1 SQVTM, CDR2 ANQGSEA. V lost 0 bases and J lost 1; bases outside the gene matches: 3. The CDR3 DNA follows: TGCAGCGTTGAAGACAGGGGGTCGTCCTACGAGCAGTACTTC. It translates to CSVEDRGSSYEQYF.

This clonotype has a count of ten or more. The chain carries TRBV29-1 and TRBJ2-3, with D perhaps matching TRBD2 (6 bases). The CDR3 contains 14 residues. Per germline, CDR1 SQVTM and CDR2 ANQGSEA. V was clipped by 3 bases and J by 3 bases, with 13 bases between them. CDR3 amino acids: CSVESGLGTDTQYF. The DNA of the CDR3 is TGCAGCGTTGAGAGCGGGCTTGGGACAGATACGCAGTATTTT.

This clonotype was recorded at least ten times. The chain uses TRBV7-2 and TRBJ1-2; the match to TRBD1 covers 9 bases. V lost 5 bases and J lost 4; bases outside the gene matches: 11. This CDR3 region has 16 residues. CDR1 SGHTA and CDR2 FQGNSA come from the germline V gene. The CDR3 DNA follows: TGTGCCAGCAGCATACCGGACAGGGGTTTAGGCTATGGCTACACCTTC. Residues: CASSIPDRGLGYGYTF.

V gene TRBV10-3 combines with J gene TRBJ1-4, with 8 bases matching TRBD1. The trim removed 10 bases at V and 4 bases at J, leaving 5 bases unmatched. The CDR3 sequence is 13 residues long. Germline CDR1 ENHRY, CDR2 SYGVKD. Written as DNA, the CDR3 is TGTGCCAGCGGACAGGGTGGTAATGAAAAACTGTTTTTT. It encodes CASGQGGNEKLFF.

The V call is TRBV5-1, the J call TRBJ2-5; 8 nucleotides line up with TRBD1. V shed 0 bases and J 4 bases; nucleotides not matched to a gene: 5. In germline, CDR1 is SGHRS, CDR2 YFSETQ. There are 15 residues in the CDR3. For the CDR3, the DNA is TGCGCCAGCAGCTTGGGACGGACAGGGCCAGAGACCCAGTACTTC. Translating gives CASSLGRTGPETQYF.

This clonotype showed up just a few times. This chain links TRBV19 with TRBJ1-5, with no clear D. V shed 3 bases and J shed 0 bases, with 9 bases lying between them. Germline CDR1 and CDR2: LNHDA and SQIVND (reference sequence). This CDR3 is built from 15 residues. The CDR3 protein is CASSIWEYSNQPQHF. The CDR3 region has the DNA TGTGCCAGTAGTATTTGGGAGTATAGCAATCAGCCCCAGCATTTT.